A selection of T cell receptor beta chains follows, all from one sample in a study of identical twins. TCRdb used MiXCR to reprocess the 5' RACE reads, holding one entry per CDR3 protein. Of around 370,000 distinct CDR3 sequences in the sample, 9% were seen once. The specimen sequenced was naive T cells sorted from blood. Receptor source: a woman in her forties or fifties in good health. CDR3s include the opening cysteine and the closing phenylalanine or tryptophan. D genes are given only for firm matches. Clone size appears in some rows only: once, few, many, or a class for an expanded clone.

cdr3_nt: TGTGCCAGCAGCCCCGGCGGAGATGGAAACACCATATATTTT
cdr3_aa: CASSPGGDGNTIYF
v_call: TRBV5-5
d_call: NA
j_call: TRBJ1-3
clone_size: many

cdr3_nt: TGTGCCAGCAGGCAACGAGAGACCCAGTACTTC
cdr3_aa: CASRQRETQYF
v_call: TRBV7-9
d_call: NA
j_call: TRBJ2-5
clone_size: NA

cdr3_nt: TGCGCCAGCAGCTTGGAGGCCAGGGGCTCCTACAATGAGCAGTTCTTC
cdr3_aa: CASSLEARGSYNEQFF
v_call: TRBV5-1
d_call: NA
j_call: TRBJ2-1
clone_size: NA

cdr3_nt: TGTGCCAGCAGCTTAGGGACGGGGCAAGCGTCCACAGATACGCAGTATTTT
cdr3_aa: CASSLGTGQASTDTQYF
v_call: TRBV7-9
d_call: NA
j_call: TRBJ2-3
clone_size: few

cdr3_nt: TGTGCCAGCAGTCCGGGGGGGTCCAGGGAGCTGTTTTTT
cdr3_aa: CASSPGGSRELFF
v_call: TRBV12-3/TRBV12-4
d_call: TRBD2
j_call: TRBJ2-2
clone_size: many

cdr3_nt: TGCGCCAGCAGCCCCCCGGGGGAGCCACCCCTCCACTTT
cdr3_aa: CASSPPGEPPLHF
v_call: TRBV5-1
d_call: NA
j_call: TRBJ1-6
clone_size: NA

cdr3_nt: TGTGCCAGCAGCACCCATAGCGGGAGGGCCCCCTACACCGGGGAGCTGTTTTTT
cdr3_aa: CASSTHSGRAPYTGELFF
v_call: TRBV11-2
d_call: TRBD2
j_call: TRBJ2-2
clone_size: many

cdr3_nt: TGCAGCGTAAGGTTAAGGGGCGAGCAGTACTTC
cdr3_aa: CSVRLRGEQYF
v_call: TRBV29-1
d_call: NA
j_call: TRBJ2-7
clone_size: many

cdr3_nt: TGTGCCAGCAGCCCCGGGACTAGGACCTACGAGCAGTACTTC
cdr3_aa: CASSPGTRTYEQYF
v_call: TRBV5-6
d_call: TRBD2
j_call: TRBJ2-7
clone_size: few

cdr3_nt: TGCAGCAAATCTAGCGGGAGCTCCTACAATGAGCAGTTCTTC
cdr3_aa: CSKSSGSSYNEQFF
v_call: TRBV29-1
d_call: TRBD2
j_call: TRBJ2-1
clone_size: few

cdr3_nt: TGTGCCACCAGCAGAGATAGGGCGGCCGGGGAGCTGTTTTTT
cdr3_aa: CATSRDRAAGELFF
v_call: TRBV15
d_call: NA
j_call: TRBJ2-2
clone_size: few

cdr3_nt: TGTGCCAGTAGTATTCTTCATCGCTCCTACAATGAGCAGTTCTTC
cdr3_aa: CASSILHRSYNEQFF
v_call: TRBV19
d_call: NA
j_call: TRBJ2-1
clone_size: NA

cdr3_nt: TGTGCCAGCAGTGAAGACCGGGACTCCACCGGGGAGCTGTTTTTT
cdr3_aa: CASSEDRDSTGELFF
v_call: TRBV6-1
d_call: NA
j_call: TRBJ2-2
clone_size: few

cdr3_nt: TGCGCCAGCAGCTTGCGTACAGATACGCAGTATTTT
cdr3_aa: CASSLRTDTQYF
v_call: TRBV5-1
d_call: NA
j_call: TRBJ2-3
clone_size: many

cdr3_nt: TGTGCCACCAGTGATCACCAGGGGGGCAGTCAGCCCCAGCATTTT
cdr3_aa: CATSDHQGGSQPQHF
v_call: TRBV24-1
d_call: TRBD1
j_call: TRBJ1-5
clone_size: NA

cdr3_nt: TGCGCCAGCAGCTTGAGCTCTACGGGAGGGTCCTACAATGAGCAGTTCTTC
cdr3_aa: CASSLSSTGGSYNEQFF
v_call: TRBV5-1
d_call: TRBD2
j_call: TRBJ2-1
clone_size: NA

cdr3_nt: TGCAGTGCTCATGGACCGATGAGCTCCTACGAGCAGTACTTC
cdr3_aa: CSAHGPMSSYEQYF
v_call: TRBV20-1
d_call: NA
j_call: TRBJ2-7
clone_size: NA

cdr3_nt: TGTGCCAGCAGTTTAGGAGGGGCCTCGGTGGCCCAGTACTTC
cdr3_aa: CASSLGGASVAQYF
v_call: TRBV12-3/TRBV12-4
d_call: NA
j_call: TRBJ2-5
clone_size: many

cdr3_nt: TGTGCCAGCAGGCTTAAGGGCGGGACTGAAGCTTTCTTT
cdr3_aa: CASRLKGGTEAFF
v_call: TRBV25-1
d_call: NA
j_call: TRBJ1-1
clone_size: few

cdr3_nt: TGTGCCAGCAGTGGACAGGGGTACTACGAGCAGTACTTC
cdr3_aa: CASSGQGYYEQYF
v_call: TRBV2
d_call: TRBD1
j_call: TRBJ2-7
clone_size: many

cdr3_nt: TGCGCCAGCAGCCAAGAGTGGGTGTTGAACACTGAAGCTTTCTTT
cdr3_aa: CASSQEWVLNTEAFF
v_call: TRBV4-1
d_call: NA
j_call: TRBJ1-1
clone_size: many

cdr3_nt: TGCGCCAGCAGCTCCGGGGAGCGAGATACGCAGTATTTT
cdr3_aa: CASSSGERDTQYF
v_call: TRBV5-1
d_call: NA
j_call: TRBJ2-3
clone_size: many

cdr3_nt: TGTGCCAGCAGTGTTGAGCGGGGATACGAGCAGTACTTC
cdr3_aa: CASSVERGYEQYF
v_call: TRBV2
d_call: TRBD2
j_call: TRBJ2-7
clone_size: few

cdr3_nt: TGTGCCACCAGTGACCCCGCAGCGGGAGACCATGAGCAGTTCTTC
cdr3_aa: CATSDPAAGDHEQFF
v_call: TRBV24-1
d_call: TRBD2
j_call: TRBJ2-1
clone_size: few

cdr3_nt: TGTGCCAGCAGCGAGAGCGCCTATAGCAATCAGCCCCAGCATTTT
cdr3_aa: CASSESAYSNQPQHF
v_call: TRBV9
d_call: NA
j_call: TRBJ1-5
clone_size: NA

cdr3_nt: TGTGCCAGCAGTACGACAGGGGGCTCCTACAATGAGCAGTTCTTC
cdr3_aa: CASSTTGGSYNEQFF
v_call: TRBV2
d_call: TRBD1
j_call: TRBJ2-1
clone_size: many

cdr3_nt: TGCGCCAGCAGGCCCGACAGGAATCAGCCCCAGCATTTT
cdr3_aa: CASRPDRNQPQHF
v_call: TRBV5-1
d_call: NA
j_call: TRBJ1-5
clone_size: NA

cdr3_nt: TGTGCCACCTGGAGCCGAACAGGGCGTGAAAAACTGTTTTTT
cdr3_aa: CATWSRTGREKLFF
v_call: TRBV19
d_call: NA
j_call: TRBJ1-4
clone_size: NA

cdr3_nt: TGCGCCAGCAGCCGCCGACAGGATTCATCCTACGAGCAGTACTTC
cdr3_aa: CASSRRQDSSYEQYF
v_call: TRBV4-1
d_call: NA
j_call: TRBJ2-7
clone_size: few

cdr3_nt: TGTGCCAGCAGTTCGGCTTTGCAGGGGGCCTATGGCTACACCTTC
cdr3_aa: CASSSALQGAYGYTF
v_call: TRBV27
d_call: TRBD1
j_call: TRBJ1-2
clone_size: few

cdr3_nt: TGTGCCAGCAGCTTAGCTGGCCAAAGTGGCACCGGGGAGCTGTTTTTT
cdr3_aa: CASSLAGQSGTGELFF
v_call: TRBV11-3
d_call: NA
j_call: TRBJ2-2
clone_size: NA

cdr3_nt: TGTGCCAGCTCACCACTTGAATTAGCATATACGCAGTATTTT
cdr3_aa: CASSPLELAYTQYF
v_call: TRBV18
d_call: NA
j_call: TRBJ2-3
clone_size: NA

cdr3_nt: TGCAGTGCTAGGTATCTAGCGGGAGTTGGCACCGGGGAGCTGTTTTTT
cdr3_aa: CSARYLAGVGTGELFF
v_call: TRBV20-1
d_call: TRBD2
j_call: TRBJ2-2
clone_size: NA

cdr3_nt: TGTGCCAGCAGCCGAGCTGGGGCCAACGTCCTGACTTTC
cdr3_aa: CASSRAGANVLTF
v_call: TRBV7-9
d_call: NA
j_call: TRBJ2-6
clone_size: NA

cdr3_nt: TGTGCCAGCAGTCAACAGGGTTTAGCGTTTGATACGCAGTATTTT
cdr3_aa: CASSQQGLAFDTQYF
v_call: TRBV11-2
d_call: NA
j_call: TRBJ2-3
clone_size: NA

cdr3_nt: TGCGCCAGCAGCTTAGCACAGGGAATGAACACTGAAGCTTTCTTT
cdr3_aa: CASSLAQGMNTEAFF
v_call: TRBV5-1
d_call: NA
j_call: TRBJ1-1
clone_size: many

cdr3_nt: TGTGCCAGCAGCGCGACAGGGGGTGGCACCGGGGAGCTGTTTTTT
cdr3_aa: CASSATGGGTGELFF
v_call: TRBV11-2
d_call: TRBD1
j_call: TRBJ2-2
clone_size: NA

cdr3_nt: TGTGCCAGCAGCTTCCGGACAGGGCAAAAACTGTTTTTT
cdr3_aa: CASSFRTGQKLFF
v_call: TRBV7-9
d_call: TRBD1
j_call: TRBJ1-4
clone_size: NA

cdr3_nt: TGCAGCGTTGAACGGACTGGGGGACTCGGGGAGACCCAGTACTTC
cdr3_aa: CSVERTGGLGETQYF
v_call: TRBV29-1
d_call: NA
j_call: TRBJ2-5
clone_size: many

cdr3_nt: TGTGCCAGCAGCCATCACCGGGACCCACGCACAGATACGCAGTATTTT
cdr3_aa: CASSHHRDPRTDTQYF
v_call: TRBV27
d_call: NA
j_call: TRBJ2-3
clone_size: few

cdr3_nt: TGTGCCAGCAGCGATACAGATAACACTGAAGCTTTCTTT
cdr3_aa: CASSDTDNTEAFF
v_call: TRBV6-1
d_call: NA
j_call: TRBJ1-1
clone_size: many

cdr3_nt: TGCAGCGGTAAACTGGGACAGGCAGGCTACACCTTC
cdr3_aa: CSGKLGQAGYTF
v_call: TRBV29-1
d_call: TRBD1
j_call: TRBJ1-2
clone_size: few

cdr3_nt: TGTGCCAGCTCACAGGGGGACGCAGATACGCAGTATTTT
cdr3_aa: CASSQGDADTQYF
v_call: TRBV18
d_call: NA
j_call: TRBJ2-3
clone_size: NA

cdr3_nt: TGTGCCACCAGCAGAGACTCTCTGGACAGGAAACATGGCTACACCTTC
cdr3_aa: CATSRDSLDRKHGYTF
v_call: TRBV15
d_call: TRBD1
j_call: TRBJ1-2
clone_size: few

cdr3_nt: TGTGCCAGCAGTTATCAGACTAGCGTGGCAGAGACCCAGTACTTC
cdr3_aa: CASSYQTSVAETQYF
v_call: TRBV6-6
d_call: TRBD2
j_call: TRBJ2-5
clone_size: NA

cdr3_nt: TGTGCCAGCAGCCAAGCTTTTGATACGCAGTATTTT
cdr3_aa: CASSQAFDTQYF
v_call: TRBV3-1
d_call: NA
j_call: TRBJ2-3
clone_size: NA

cdr3_nt: TGCGCCAGCATGCGGACTAGCGGGATGGAGACCCAGTACTTC
cdr3_aa: CASMRTSGMETQYF
v_call: TRBV5-1
d_call: TRBD2
j_call: TRBJ2-5
clone_size: many

cdr3_nt: TGTGCCAGCAGCTTCTTCCCAGGGGCAGATACGCAGTATTTT
cdr3_aa: CASSFFPGADTQYF
v_call: TRBV7-9
d_call: NA
j_call: TRBJ2-3
clone_size: many

cdr3_nt: TGCGCCAGCAGCTTGGAGTCCGGGCCCCCTTCCTCCTACAATGAGCAGTTCTTC
cdr3_aa: CASSLESGPPSSYNEQFF
v_call: TRBV5-1
d_call: NA
j_call: TRBJ2-1
clone_size: few

cdr3_nt: TGTGCCAGCAGTTGGGGAGATACGCAGTATTTT
cdr3_aa: CASSWGDTQYF
v_call: TRBV2
d_call: NA
j_call: TRBJ2-3
clone_size: many

cdr3_nt: TGTGCCAGCGGAAACCTCCAAGAGACCCAGTACTTC
cdr3_aa: CASGNLQETQYF
v_call: TRBV25-1
d_call: NA
j_call: TRBJ2-5
clone_size: few

cdr3_nt: TGCAGTGCTAGAGCAGAGCACGAGCAGTACTTC
cdr3_aa: CSARAEHEQYF
v_call: TRBV20-1
d_call: NA
j_call: TRBJ2-7
clone_size: NA

cdr3_nt: TGCAGTGCAATGGGACTAGCGGGCCCCAATGAGCAGTTCTTC
cdr3_aa: CSAMGLAGPNEQFF
v_call: TRBV20-1
d_call: TRBD2
j_call: TRBJ2-1
clone_size: few